Listed below are T cell receptor beta chains from one sample, sequenced in a study of blood T cell repertoires in COVID-19. TCRdb keeps only in-frame clones here, not all; method: immunoSEQ multiplex PCR. The sample lists 140,000 or so clones, about 87% occurring once. The sample comprised peripheral blood. The receptors derive from a woman aged 45-60 years with active or convalescent COVID-19. CDR3s include the opening cysteine and the closing phenylalanine or tryptophan. The D gene is left open where the match is weak. A clone size is listed for some rows: how often the clone was seen (once, few, many), or a class if it is expanded.

clone_size: -; v_call: TRBV7-3; j_call: TRBJ2-5; d_call: -; cdr3_aa: CASSDGREGGAETQYF; cdr3_nt: TGTGCCAGCAGCGATGGGCGGGAAGGTGGGGCCGAGACCCAGTACTTC
clone_size: -; v_call: TRBV4-1; j_call: TRBJ2-5; d_call: -; cdr3_aa: CASSQAPGMGGETQYF; cdr3_nt: TGCGCCAGCAGCCAAGCCCCGGGAATGGGGGGAGAGACCCAGTACTTC
clone_size: -; v_call: TRBV9; j_call: TRBJ2-7; d_call: -; cdr3_aa: CASSAGVAYEQYF; cdr3_nt: TGTGCCAGCAGCGCCGGGGTTGCCTACGAGCAGTACTTC
clone_size: -; v_call: TRBV5-1; j_call: TRBJ2-7; d_call: TRBD1; cdr3_aa: CASSPRQGTTYEQYF; cdr3_nt: TGCGCCAGCAGCCCCCGACAGGGGACAACCTACGAGCAGTACTTC
clone_size: -; v_call: TRBV5-8; j_call: TRBJ1-1; d_call: -; cdr3_aa: CASSLAKRGLGNTEAFF; cdr3_nt: TGTGCCAGCAGCCTGGCTAAACGAGGGCTGGGAAACACTGAAGCTTTCTTT
clone_size: -; v_call: TRBV7-2; j_call: TRBJ2-1; d_call: TRBD2; cdr3_aa: CASSLARVGRGPYNEQFF; cdr3_nt: TGTGCCAGCAGCTTAGCGCGAGTGGGGAGGGGCCCCTACAATGAGCAGTTCTTC
clone_size: -; v_call: TRBV6-2/TRBV6-3; j_call: TRBJ2-7; d_call: TRBD1; cdr3_aa: CASSSEGASYEQYF; cdr3_nt: TGTGCCAGCAGTTCCGAGGGGGCTTCCTACGAGCAGTACTTC
clone_size: once; v_call: TRBV7-8; j_call: TRBJ1-5; d_call: -; cdr3_aa: CASSLDGGGDQPQHF; cdr3_nt: TGTGCCAGCAGCTTAGATGGGGGAGGGGATCAGCCCCAGCATTTT
clone_size: -; v_call: TRBV20-1; j_call: TRBJ2-1; d_call: -; cdr3_aa: CSAINNEQFF; cdr3_nt: TGCAGTGCTATCAACAATGAGCAGTTCTTC
clone_size: -; v_call: TRBV7-2; j_call: TRBJ1-1; d_call: -; cdr3_aa: CASSLAAGNTEAFF; cdr3_nt: TGTGCCAGCAGCTTAGCGGCAGGGAACACTGAAGCTTTCTTT
clone_size: many; v_call: TRBV7-2; j_call: TRBJ2-7; d_call: TRBD2; cdr3_aa: CASSSSGTSIYEQYF; cdr3_nt: TGTGCCAGCAGCTCCTCCGGGACTAGCATTTACGAGCAGTACTTC
clone_size: -; v_call: TRBV5-1; j_call: TRBJ2-7; d_call: -; cdr3_aa: CASSPAAGISYEQYF; cdr3_nt: TGCGCCAGCAGCCCCGCGGCAGGGATAAGCTACGAGCAGTACTTC
clone_size: -; v_call: TRBV6-5; j_call: TRBJ2-4; d_call: TRBD2; cdr3_aa: CASSLTSGGDIQYF; cdr3_nt: TGTGCCAGCAGTTTAACTAGCGGGGGGGACATTCAGTACTTC
clone_size: once; v_call: TRBV29-1; j_call: TRBJ1-1; d_call: TRBD1; cdr3_aa: CSVGVDREDTEAFF; cdr3_nt: TGCAGCGTGGGAGTGGACAGGGAGGACACTGAAGCTTTCTTT
clone_size: -; v_call: TRBV30; j_call: TRBJ1-1; d_call: -; cdr3_aa: CAWSIAGTEAFF; cdr3_nt: TGTGCCTGGAGCATAGCGGGAACTGAAGCTTTCTTT
clone_size: -; v_call: TRBV4-1; j_call: TRBJ2-5; d_call: TRBD2; cdr3_aa: CASSQDPGEGLGLTQYF; cdr3_nt: TGCGCCAGCAGCCAAGATCCCGGGGAGGGCCTAGGTCTGACCCAGTACTTC
clone_size: -; v_call: TRBV29-1; j_call: TRBJ1-2; d_call: -; cdr3_aa: CSVEDDTVGYTF; cdr3_nt: TGCAGCGTTGAAGATGACACCGTGGGCTACACCTTC
clone_size: -; v_call: TRBV2; j_call: TRBJ1-2; d_call: TRBD1; cdr3_aa: CASKLDRDYGYTF; cdr3_nt: TGTGCCAGCAAGCTCGACAGGGACTATGGCTACACCTTC
clone_size: -; v_call: TRBV6-6; j_call: TRBJ2-7; d_call: -; cdr3_aa: CASSTPAYEQYF; cdr3_nt: TGTGCCAGCAGTACCCCAGCCTACGAGCAGTACTTC
clone_size: -; v_call: TRBV4-1; j_call: TRBJ2-7; d_call: -; cdr3_aa: CASSQNPDYEQYF; cdr3_nt: TGCGCCAGCAGCCAAAATCCAGATTACGAGCAGTACTTC
clone_size: -; v_call: TRBV5-1; j_call: TRBJ2-1; d_call: TRBD2; cdr3_aa: CASKTSGGASEQFF; cdr3_nt: TGCGCCAGCAAGACCAGCGGGGGGGCTAGTGAGCAGTTCTTC
clone_size: -; v_call: TRBV12-3/TRBV12-4; j_call: TRBJ2-5; d_call: -; cdr3_aa: CASSLNGQETQYF; cdr3_nt: TGTGCCAGCAGTTTAAACGGCCAAGAGACCCAGTACTTC
clone_size: -; v_call: TRBV24-1; j_call: TRBJ2-1; d_call: TRBD2; cdr3_aa: CATSDPASGSFDEQFF; cdr3_nt: TGTGCCACCAGTGATCCTGCCAGCGGGAGCTTCGATGAGCAGTTCTTC
clone_size: few; v_call: TRBV21-1; j_call: TRBJ2-1; d_call: -; cdr3_aa: CASGHRQGTFNEQFF; cdr3_nt: TGTGCCAGCGGTCATAGACAGGGTACCTTCAATGAGCAGTTCTTC
clone_size: -; v_call: TRBV2; j_call: TRBJ2-1; d_call: TRBD2; cdr3_aa: CASRRLAGGSSYNEQFF; cdr3_nt: TGTGCCAGCAGACGGCTAGCGGGGGGGAGCTCCTACAATGAGCAGTTCTTC
clone_size: -; v_call: TRBV23-1; j_call: TRBJ1-4; d_call: TRBD1; cdr3_aa: CASLPGTGGVGEKLFF; cdr3_nt: TGCGCCAGCCTTCCCGGGACAGGGGGCGTGGGAGAAAAACTGTTTTTT
clone_size: -; v_call: TRBV30; j_call: TRBJ2-3; d_call: -; cdr3_aa: CAWSYRPLSSTDTQYF; cdr3_nt: TGTGCCTGGAGTTACAGGCCACTATCTAGCACAGATACGCAGTATTTT
clone_size: -; v_call: TRBV29-1; j_call: TRBJ1-2; d_call: TRBD1; cdr3_aa: CSVRTGFYGYTF; cdr3_nt: TGCAGCGTCAGGACAGGGTTCTATGGCTACACCTTC
clone_size: -; v_call: TRBV7-8; j_call: TRBJ2-7; d_call: -; cdr3_aa: CASSLDYAYEQYF; cdr3_nt: TGTGCCAGCAGCTTGGACTATGCCTACGAGCAGTACTTC
clone_size: -; v_call: TRBV28; j_call: TRBJ1-2; d_call: TRBD1; cdr3_aa: CASSDRVYGYTF; cdr3_nt: TGTGCCAGCAGCGACAGGGTCTATGGCTACACCTTC
clone_size: once; v_call: TRBV2; j_call: TRBJ1-2; d_call: TRBD1; cdr3_aa: CASSRTGGDHNGYTF; cdr3_nt: TGTGCCAGCAGTAGGACAGGGGGCGATCATAATGGCTACACCTTC
clone_size: once; v_call: TRBV4-1; j_call: TRBJ2-2; d_call: TRBD2; cdr3_aa: CASSQGLANTGELFF; cdr3_nt: TGCGCCAGCAGCCAGGGACTAGCGAACACCGGGGAGCTGTTTTTT
clone_size: -; v_call: TRBV5-5; j_call: TRBJ2-7; d_call: TRBD2; cdr3_aa: CASSPGGSSSYEQYF; cdr3_nt: TGTGCCAGCAGCCCGGGAGGGTCCTCGTCCTACGAGCAGTACTTC
clone_size: -; v_call: TRBV12-3/TRBV12-4; j_call: TRBJ2-7; d_call: -; cdr3_aa: CASGLERGVEQYF; cdr3_nt: TGTGCCAGCGGCCTAGAAAGAGGTGTCGAGCAGTACTTC
clone_size: -; v_call: TRBV7-3; j_call: TRBJ2-2; d_call: TRBD2; cdr3_aa: CASSLMAVGTSGTGELFF; cdr3_nt: TGTGCCAGCAGCTTAATGGCTGTAGGGACTAGCGGCACCGGGGAGCTGTTTTTT
clone_size: once; v_call: TRBV6-2/TRBV6-3; j_call: TRBJ1-1; d_call: -; cdr3_aa: CASSSSLNTEAFF; cdr3_nt: TGTGCCAGCAGTTCCTCCTTAAACACTGAAGCTTTCTTT
clone_size: -; v_call: TRBV6-4; j_call: TRBJ1-1; d_call: -; cdr3_aa: CASSIDQGSRAFF; cdr3_nt: TGTGCCAGCAGTATAGACCAGGGATCTCGAGCTTTCTTT
clone_size: -; v_call: TRBV5-1; j_call: TRBJ1-6; d_call: -; cdr3_aa: CASSPMGTGQVKNSPLHF; cdr3_nt: TGCGCCAGCAGCCCTATGGGTACAGGGCAGGTGAAGAATTCACCCCTCCACTTT
clone_size: -; v_call: TRBV11-2; j_call: TRBJ1-1; d_call: TRBD1; cdr3_aa: CASSDWTGPNTEAFF; cdr3_nt: TGTGCCAGCAGCGACTGGACAGGACCGAACACTGAAGCTTTCTTT
clone_size: few; v_call: TRBV6-4; j_call: TRBJ2-7; d_call: TRBD2; cdr3_aa: CASNIPTSVGHEQYF; cdr3_nt: TGTGCCAGCAATATCCCGACTAGCGTTGGGCACGAGCAGTACTTC
clone_size: -; v_call: TRBV5-1; j_call: TRBJ1-2; d_call: -; cdr3_aa: CASSLEWGQYYGYTF; cdr3_nt: TGCGCCAGCAGCTTGGAATGGGGGCAATACTATGGCTACACCTTC
clone_size: -; v_call: TRBV19; j_call: TRBJ1-3; d_call: TRBD1; cdr3_aa: CASSWTGMGNTIYF; cdr3_nt: TGTGCCAGTTCCTGGACAGGGATGGGAAACACCATATATTTT
clone_size: -; v_call: TRBV4-1; j_call: TRBJ2-7; d_call: -; cdr3_aa: CASSQDNTDFYEQYF; cdr3_nt: TGCGCCAGCAGCCAAGATAATACGGACTTCTACGAGCAGTACTTC
clone_size: -; v_call: TRBV29-1; j_call: TRBJ2-2; d_call: -; cdr3_aa: CSVEIGTGELFF; cdr3_nt: TGCAGCGTTGAGATCGGGACCGGGGAGCTGTTTTTT
clone_size: -; v_call: TRBV7-2; j_call: TRBJ1-1; d_call: -; cdr3_aa: CASSFETDSKAFF; cdr3_nt: TGTGCCAGCAGCTTCGAGACAGACTCAAAAGCTTTCTTT
clone_size: -; v_call: TRBV7-6; j_call: TRBJ2-5; d_call: TRBD1; cdr3_aa: CASSNLPGQGVETQYF; cdr3_nt: TGTGCCAGCAGCAATCTCCCGGGACAGGGGGTAGAGACCCAGTACTTC
clone_size: -; v_call: TRBV6-2/TRBV6-3; j_call: TRBJ1-1; d_call: TRBD1; cdr3_aa: CASSLTSDRVNTEAFF; cdr3_nt: TGTGCCAGCAGTCTGACTTCAGACAGGGTGAACACTGAAGCTTTCTTT
clone_size: -; v_call: TRBV30; j_call: TRBJ2-3; d_call: -; cdr3_aa: CAWSVLVRGPDDTQYF; cdr3_nt: TGTGCCTGGAGTGTACTCGTCAGGGGCCCCGATGATACGCAGTATTTT
clone_size: -; v_call: TRBV7-2; j_call: TRBJ1-1; d_call: -; cdr3_aa: CASSLQNLNTEAFF; cdr3_nt: TGTGCCAGCAGCCTACAGAACCTGAACACTGAAGCTTTCTTT
clone_size: -; v_call: TRBV2; j_call: TRBJ1-1; d_call: -; cdr3_aa: CASNEEEGTEAFF; cdr3_nt: TGTGCCAGCAACGAGGAAGAGGGCACTGAAGCTTTCTTT
clone_size: -; v_call: TRBV18; j_call: TRBJ2-5; d_call: -; cdr3_aa: CASSPGLVETQYF; cdr3_nt: TGTGCCAGCTCACCAGGCCTCGTGGAGACCCAGTACTTC